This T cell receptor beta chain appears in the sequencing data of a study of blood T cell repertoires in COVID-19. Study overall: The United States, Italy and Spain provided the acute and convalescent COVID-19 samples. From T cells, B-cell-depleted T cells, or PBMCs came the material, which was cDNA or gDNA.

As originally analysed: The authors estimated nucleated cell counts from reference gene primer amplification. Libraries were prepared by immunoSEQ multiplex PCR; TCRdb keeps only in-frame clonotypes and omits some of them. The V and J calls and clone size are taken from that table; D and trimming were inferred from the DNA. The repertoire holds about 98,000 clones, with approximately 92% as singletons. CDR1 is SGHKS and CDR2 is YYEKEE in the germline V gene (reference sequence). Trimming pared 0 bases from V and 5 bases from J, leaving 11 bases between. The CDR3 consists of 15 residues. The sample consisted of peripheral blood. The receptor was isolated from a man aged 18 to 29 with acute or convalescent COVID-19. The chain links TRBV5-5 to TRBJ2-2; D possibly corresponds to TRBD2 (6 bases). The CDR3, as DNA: TGTGCCAGCAGCTTGGGGCCTCGGGGGACCGGGGAGCTGTTTTTT. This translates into CASSLGPRGTGELFF.